This record looks at one T cell receptor (beta chain) sequence and its context. Its cognate antigen is unknown. The naive CD8 fraction comprised CD45RO-negative cells positively selected for CCR7 and excluded terminally differentiated effector memory CD45RA+ cells. CDR3 length equals 15 residues. CDR1 WSHSY and CDR2 SAAADI come from the germline V gene. Unmatched junction bases numbered 3, after V lost 4 bases and J lost 5 bases. Here immunoSEQ multiplex PCR was the method, and the copy in TCRdb shows in-frame clones only, minus some. Of over 2 million clones in the sample, about 95% are singletons; the top ten hold approximately 1.2%. These data are taken from a study of shared clonotypes between healthy human individuals. Whole-study findings and limits: When compared with the clonotypes that were shared by all four sorted-subset donors, the non-shared clonotypes turned out to have lower generation probabilities. Sorted-subset sequencing was shown by rarefaction to be incomplete despite large depth.

The rearrangement links TRBV10-2 to TRBJ2-7; TRBD2 matches 15 bases. Sequenced sample: naive CD8+ T cells sorted from blood. This sequence was found in a man younger than 35 in good health. CDR3 residues: CASSGGTSGRNEQYF. Written as DNA, the CDR3 is TGCGCCAGCAGTGGAGGGACTAGCGGGAGGAACGAGCAGTACTTC.